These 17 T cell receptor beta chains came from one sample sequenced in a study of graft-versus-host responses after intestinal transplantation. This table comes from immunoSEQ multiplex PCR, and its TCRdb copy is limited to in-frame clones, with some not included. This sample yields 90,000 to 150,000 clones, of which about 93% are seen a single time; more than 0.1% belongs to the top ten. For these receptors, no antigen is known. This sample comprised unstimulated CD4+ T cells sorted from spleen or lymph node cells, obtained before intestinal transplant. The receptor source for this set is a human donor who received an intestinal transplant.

The chain's CDR3 is CASSFGGPNTGELFF. As DNA, the CDR3 is TGTGCCAGCAGCTTCGGAGGGCCCAACACCGGGGAGCTGTTTTTT. The chain carries TRBV7-3 and TRBJ2-2; TRBD2 is a possible D gene (6 bases). CDR1 is SGHTA and CDR2 is FQGTGA in the germline V gene. V was pared by 3 bases and J by 2 bases, with 10 bases between. The CDR3 contains 15 residues.

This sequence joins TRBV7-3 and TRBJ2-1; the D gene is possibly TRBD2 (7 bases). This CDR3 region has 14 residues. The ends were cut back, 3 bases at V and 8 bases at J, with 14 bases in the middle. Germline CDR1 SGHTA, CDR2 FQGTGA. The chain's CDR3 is CASSLRAGADEQFF. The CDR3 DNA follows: TGTGCCAGCAGCTTGAGGGCGGGGGCGGATGAGCAGTTCTTC.

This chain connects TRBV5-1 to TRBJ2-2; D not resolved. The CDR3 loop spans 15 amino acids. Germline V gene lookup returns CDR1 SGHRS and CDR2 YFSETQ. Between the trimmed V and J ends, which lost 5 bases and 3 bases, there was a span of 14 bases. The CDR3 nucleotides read TGCGCCAGCAGGCCGACAATAAGGGACACCGGGGAGCTGTTTTTT. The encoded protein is CASRPTIRDTGELFF.

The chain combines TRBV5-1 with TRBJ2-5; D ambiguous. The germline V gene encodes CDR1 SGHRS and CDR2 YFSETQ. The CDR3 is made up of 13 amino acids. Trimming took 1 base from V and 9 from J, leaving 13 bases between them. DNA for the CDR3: TGCGCCAGCAGCTTGACTCTGACTGGGGCCCAGTACTTC. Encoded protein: CASSLTLTGAQYF.

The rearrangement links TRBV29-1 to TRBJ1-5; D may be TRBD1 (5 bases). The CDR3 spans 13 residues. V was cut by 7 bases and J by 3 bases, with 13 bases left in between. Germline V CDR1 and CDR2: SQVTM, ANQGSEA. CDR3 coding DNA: TGCAGCGCCTTGGGGGGAATCAATCAGCCCCAGCATTTT. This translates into CSALGGINQPQHF.

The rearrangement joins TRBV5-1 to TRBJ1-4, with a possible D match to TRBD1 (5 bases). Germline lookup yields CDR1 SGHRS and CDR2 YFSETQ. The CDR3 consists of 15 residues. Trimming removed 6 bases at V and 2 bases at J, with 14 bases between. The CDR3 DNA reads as TGCGCCAGCACTCGGAGGGGAGGGACTAATGAAAAACTGTTTTTT. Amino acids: CASTRRGGTNEKLFF.

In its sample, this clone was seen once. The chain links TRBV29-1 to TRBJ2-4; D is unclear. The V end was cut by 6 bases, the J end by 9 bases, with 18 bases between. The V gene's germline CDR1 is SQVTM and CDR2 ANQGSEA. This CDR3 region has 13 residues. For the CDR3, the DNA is TGCAGCGTCCGAGAGATACTCATCGGCATTCAGTACTTC. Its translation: CSVREILIGIQYF.

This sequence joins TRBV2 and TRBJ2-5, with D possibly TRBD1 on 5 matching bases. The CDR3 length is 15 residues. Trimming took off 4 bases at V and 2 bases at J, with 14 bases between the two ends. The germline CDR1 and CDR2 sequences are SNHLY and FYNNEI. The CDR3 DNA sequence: TGTGCCAGCAGTGCTCGAAGGGGCGGTCAAGAGACCCAGTACTTC. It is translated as CASSARRGGQETQYF.

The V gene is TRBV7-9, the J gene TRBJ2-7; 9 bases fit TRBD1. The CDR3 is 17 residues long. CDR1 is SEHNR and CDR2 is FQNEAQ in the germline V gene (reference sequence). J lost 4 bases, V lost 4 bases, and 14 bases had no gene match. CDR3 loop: CASSSRVGRDRAYEQYF. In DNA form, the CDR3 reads TGTGCCAGCAGCTCTAGGGTGGGGCGGGACAGGGCTTACGAGCAGTACTTC.

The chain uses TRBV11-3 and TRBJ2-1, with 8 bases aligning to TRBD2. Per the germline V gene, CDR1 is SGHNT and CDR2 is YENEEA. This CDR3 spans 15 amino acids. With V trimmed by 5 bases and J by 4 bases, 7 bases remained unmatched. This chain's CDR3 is CASSPRTSPYNEQFF. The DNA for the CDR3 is TGTGCCAGCAGCCCCAGGACTAGCCCTTACAATGAGCAGTTCTTC.

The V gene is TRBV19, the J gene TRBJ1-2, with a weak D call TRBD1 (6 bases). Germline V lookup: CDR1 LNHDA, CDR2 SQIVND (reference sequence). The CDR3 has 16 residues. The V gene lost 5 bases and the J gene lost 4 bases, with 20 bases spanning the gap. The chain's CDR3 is CASSVLQGTVGYGYTF. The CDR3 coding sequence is TGTGCCAGTAGTGTCTTACAGGGTACAGTCGGCTATGGCTACACCTTC.

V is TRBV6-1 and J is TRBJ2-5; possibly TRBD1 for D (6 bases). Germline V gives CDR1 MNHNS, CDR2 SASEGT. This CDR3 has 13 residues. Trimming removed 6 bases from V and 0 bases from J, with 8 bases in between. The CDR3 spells CASSRDNQETQYF. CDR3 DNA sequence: TGTGCCAGCAGCCGGGACAACCAAGAGACCCAGTACTTC.

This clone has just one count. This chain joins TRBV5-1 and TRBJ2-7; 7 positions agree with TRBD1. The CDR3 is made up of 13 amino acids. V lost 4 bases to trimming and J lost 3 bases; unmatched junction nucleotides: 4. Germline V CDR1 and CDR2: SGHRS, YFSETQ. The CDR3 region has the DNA TGCGCCAGCAGCCCCGGGACAGTCTACGAGCAGTACTTC. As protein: CASSPGTVYEQYF.

This chain's CDR3 is CASSYSASGPYEQYF. The CDR3 nucleotides are TGTGCCAGCAGTTACTCGGCTAGCGGACCCTACGAGCAGTACTTC. The V gene is TRBV6-5, the J gene TRBJ2-7, with 7 positions matching TRBD2. V was clipped by 0 bases and J by 2 bases; unmatched bases: 4. The CDR3 length is 15 residues. CDR1 MNHEY and CDR2 SVGAGI come from the germline V gene.

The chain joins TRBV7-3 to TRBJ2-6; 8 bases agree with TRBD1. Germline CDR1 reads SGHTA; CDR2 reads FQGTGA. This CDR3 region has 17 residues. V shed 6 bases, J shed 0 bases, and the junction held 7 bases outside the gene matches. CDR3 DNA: TGTGCCAGCAGTCAAAGACAGGGGCGCTCTGGGGCCAACGTCCTGACTTTC. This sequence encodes CASSQRQGRSGANVLTF. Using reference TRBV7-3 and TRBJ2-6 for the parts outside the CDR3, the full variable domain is GAGVSQTPSNKVTEKGKYVELRCDPISGHTALYWYRQSLGQGPEFLIYFQGTGAADDSGLPNDRFFAVRPEGSVSTLKIQRTERGDSAVYLCASSQRQGRSGANVLTFGAGSRLTVL.

CDR3 protein: CASRFRGNEQFF. CDR3 sequence (DNA): TGTGCCAGTAGATTTCGAGGAAATGAGCAGTTCTTC. This rearrangement joins TRBV19 to TRBJ2-1; D is undetermined. The CDR3 totals 12 residues. V lost 6 bases and J lost 7, with 10 bases in between. Germline V gene lookup returns CDR1 LNHDA and CDR2 SQIVND (reference sequence). The full variable domain, its missing parts supplied by reference TRBV19 and TRBJ2-1, is DGGITQSPKYLFRKEGQNVTLSCEQNLNHDAMYWYRQDPGQGLRLIYYSQIVNDFQKGDIAEGYSVSREKKESFPLTVTSAQKNPTAFYLCASRFRGNEQFFGPGTRLTVL.

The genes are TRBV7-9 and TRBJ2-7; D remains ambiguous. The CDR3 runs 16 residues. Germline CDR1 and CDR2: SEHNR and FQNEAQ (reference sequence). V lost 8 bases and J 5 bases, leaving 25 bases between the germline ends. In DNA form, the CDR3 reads TGTGCCAGCTCTCCTGGATGGGTTAAGGCTAACCACGAGCAGTACTTC. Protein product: CASSPGWVKANHEQYF.